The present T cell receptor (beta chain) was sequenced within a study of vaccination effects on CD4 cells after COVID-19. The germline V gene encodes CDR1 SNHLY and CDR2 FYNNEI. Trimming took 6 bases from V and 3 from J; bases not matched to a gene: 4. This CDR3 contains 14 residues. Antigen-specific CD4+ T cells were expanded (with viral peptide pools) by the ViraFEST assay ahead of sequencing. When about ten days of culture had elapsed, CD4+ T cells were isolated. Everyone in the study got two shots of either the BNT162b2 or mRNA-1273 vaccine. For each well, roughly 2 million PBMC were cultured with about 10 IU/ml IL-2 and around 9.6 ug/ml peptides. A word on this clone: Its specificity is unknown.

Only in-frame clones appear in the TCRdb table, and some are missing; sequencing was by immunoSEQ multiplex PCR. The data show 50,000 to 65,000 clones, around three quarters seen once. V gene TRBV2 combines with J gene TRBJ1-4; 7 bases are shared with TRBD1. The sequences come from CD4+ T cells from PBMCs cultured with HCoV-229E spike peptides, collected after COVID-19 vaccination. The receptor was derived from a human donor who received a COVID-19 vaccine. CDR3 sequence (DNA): TGTGCCAGCAGGACCGACAGGGCTAATGAAAAACTGTTTTTT. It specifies CASRTDRANEKLFF.